The clone carrying this TCR beta chain showed up many times. Its antigen remains unidentified. Relying on iRepertoire HTBI primers and Arm-PCR of CDR3 regions, the team built TCR beta libraries. TCRdb analysed the multiplex PCR reads with MiXCR anew, one entry per CDR3 protein. The table lists a few hundred thousand distinct CDR3 sequences, 23% of them singletons. These data originate in a study of regulatory T cells in long-lasting Graves disease. Findings and caveats of the study: Patients with persistent Graves' had lower TCR diversity than newly diagnosed patients. Those with persistent disease had in common more public clonotypes (fewer than 3,000) than new patients (approximately 970).

Regarding time point: persistent/refractory GD, antithyroid drugs over 5 years with positive TRAb. Preparation of the TCR library used RNA extracted from PBMCs. Specimen: peripheral blood mononuclear cells (PBMCs), collected when the disease was refractory, from a patient treated with antithyroid drugs. The TCR originated in a female donor with Graves disease.

The CDR3 nucleotides are TGCGCCAGCAGCTCGGATGGGGGTCTACGGCTGTTTTTT. It codes for CASSSDGGLRLFF. The chain links TRBV5-1 to TRBJ1-4; perhaps TRBD1 as D (5 bases). The V gene's germline CDR1 is SGHRS and CDR2 YFSETQ. Trimming cost V 3 bases and J 14 bases, with 17 bases left between them. The CDR3 length is 13 residues.